Below, 14 T cell receptor beta chains from the same sample are listed, as sequenced in a study of blood T cell repertoires in COVID-19 (dated by TCRdb to 2020 to 2021). Library preparation employed the immunoSEQ multiplex PCR assay. TCRdb's version of the immuneACCESS table is confined to in-frame rearrangements and falls short of the full clone set. An unresolved V gene accounts for under half of the shortfall where checked; the remainder is of unknown origin. The sample table holds approximately 250,000 clones, of which roughly 79% were seen once. Together, the top ten hold approximately 16% of the sample. The sequenced sample was PBMCs or T cells enriched from blood (not recorded which). These receptors were obtained from a man aged 35-49 years who had recovered from COVID-19.

The CDR3 coding sequence is TGTGCCAGCACCGGAGCGGGAGATGAGCAGTTCTTC. Translation gives CASTGAGDEQFF. The V call is TRBV6-5, the J call TRBJ2-1; 8 bases match TRBD2. The V gene's germline CDR1 is MNHEY and CDR2 SVGAGI. V dropped 7 bases and J dropped 8; count of bases not matched to a gene: 4. The length of the CDR3 is 12 residues.

The rearrangement links TRBV6-5 to TRBJ2-1; a weak D match, TRBD2 (5 bases). CDR1 is MNHEY and CDR2 is SVGAGI in the germline V gene. The CDR3 sequence is 13 residues long. V was shortened by 6 bases and J by 2 bases, with 8 bases between the two germline ends. CDR3 in amino acids: CASSPGTYNEQFF. CDR3 in DNA: TGTGCCAGCAGCCCCGGGACCTACAATGAGCAGTTCTTC.

This chain connects TRBV6-5 to TRBJ2-7; D unresolved. V was trimmed by 7 bases and J by 0 bases, leaving 13 bases between them. CDR1 and CDR2 from the germline V gene are MNHEY and SVGAGI. The CDR3 covers 14 residues. CDR3 protein: CASINQLSSYEQYF. CDR3 DNA: TGTGCCAGCATTAACCAACTTAGCTCCTACGAGCAGTACTTC.

The genes are TRBV7-2 and TRBJ2-3, with D possibly TRBD2 on 5 matching bases. Deletions cut 1 base from V and 1 base from J, with 12 bases between. The CDR3 contains 16 residues. Germline V lookup: CDR1 SGHTA, CDR2 FQGNSA. The CDR3 reads CASSLGLAAGTDTQYF. CDR3 nucleotides: TGTGCCAGCAGCTTAGGCCTAGCTGCGGGCACAGATACGCAGTATTTT.

This clone came up many times. This rearrangement joins TRBV15 to TRBJ1-1; TRBD1 is a possible D gene (5 bases). V lost 8 bases and J 5 bases, leaving 21 bases between the germline ends. The germline V gene has CDR1 LNHNV and CDR2 YYDKDF (reference sequence). CDR3 length: 15 residues. The CDR3 is CATRRRPQGGTEAFF. The CDR3 nucleotides read TGTGCCACCCGGAGACGTCCGCAGGGTGGGACTGAAGCTTTCTTT. The variable domain in full, with the rest retrieved from reference TRBV15 and TRBJ1-1, is DAMVIQNPRYQVTQFGKPVTLSCSQTLNHNVMYWYQQKSSQAPKLLFHYYDKDFNNEADTPDNFQSRRPNTSFCFLDIRSPGLGDTAMYLCATRRRPQGGTEAFFGQGTRLTVV.

The chain recombines TRBV16 with TRBJ2-2; possible D gene TRBD1, 6 bases. The CDR3 consists of 14 residues. Trimming took 4 bases from V and 2 from J, leaving 8 bases between them. Germline assignment: CDR1 KGHSY and CDR2 FQNENV. CDR3 bases: TGTGCCAGCAGCCGGACAGCTAACACCGGGGAGCTGTTTTTT. It translates to CASSRTANTGELFF. The complete variable domain, with remaining parts taken from reference TRBV16 and TRBJ2-2, reads GEEVAQTPKHLVRGEGQKAKLYCAPIKGHSYVFWYQQVLKNEFKFLISFQNENVFDETGMPKERFSAKCLPNSPCSLEIQATKLEDSAVYFCASSRTANTGELFFGEGSRLTVL.

This chain links TRBV30 with TRBJ1-1, with a weak D call TRBD1 (5 bases). V lost 1 base, J lost 3 bases, and 12 bases lay in between. Germline loops: CDR1 GTSNPN, CDR2 SVGIG (reference sequence). The CDR3 has 14 amino acids. CDR3 protein: CAWSAHQGDTEAFF. The CDR3 nucleotides read TGTGCCTGGAGTGCGCACCAGGGTGACACTGAAGCTTTCTTT.

The CDR3 region has the DNA TGTGCCAGCAGCCTAGTAGTATCGGTCCTATATTTT. It translates to CASSLVVSVLYF. V and J are TRBV7-2 and TRBJ1-3, with D unclear. Germline V gives CDR1 SGHTA, CDR2 FQGNSA. CDR3 length: 12 residues. V lost 5 bases, J lost 14 bases, and 16 bases lay in between.

This clone was seen more than once but under ten times. The CDR3 DNA follows: TGTGCCAGCAGCCCCTACCGGGACAGGGTGTTGCAGCCCCAGCATTTT. Translation: CASSPYRDRVLQPQHF. The rearrangement joins TRBV3-1 (or the pseudogene TRBV3-2) to TRBJ1-5; 9 bases are a match to TRBD1. The V gene's germline CDR1 is LGHDT and CDR2 YNNKEL (reference sequence). V shed 4 bases, J shed 7 bases, and the junction held 11 bases outside the gene matches. The CDR3 is made up of 16 amino acids.

J is TRBJ1-2 and V is TRBV28; possible D gene TRBD1, 5 bases. The CDR3 is 11 amino acids. V was clipped by 6 bases and J by 5 bases, with 7 bases between them. Germline V gene data show CDR1 as MDHEN and CDR2 as SYDVKM. CDR3 sequence (DNA): TGTGCCAGCAGGAGACAGTATGGCTACACCTTC. Protein sequence: CASRRQYGYTF.

This rearrangement joins TRBV5-6 to TRBJ1-3, with a tentative D call TRBD1 (5 bases). Trimming removed 6 bases from V and 0 bases from J, with 19 bases in between. The germline gives CDR1 SGHDT, CDR2 YYEEEE. This CDR3 spans 17 amino acids. CDR3 sequence reads: CASNLAGGIDSGNTIYF. For the CDR3, the DNA is TGTGCCAGCAACCTGGCGGGGGGAATCGACTCTGGAAACACCATATATTTT.

V is TRBV11-3 and J is TRBJ1-1, with unresolved D. Per germline, CDR1 SGHNT and CDR2 YENEEA. The CDR3 totals 14 residues. The germline V and J ends were trimmed by 1 base and 3 bases, with 9 bases remaining between them. CDR3 coding DNA: TGTGCCAGCAGCTTAGCCGGGATAGACACTGAAGCTTTCTTT. Protein: CASSLAGIDTEAFF.

The chain employs TRBV24-1 and TRBJ1-3; D remains ambiguous. From germline, CDR1 is KGHDR and CDR2 SFDVKD. The germline V and J ends were trimmed by 4 bases and 1 base, with 10 bases remaining between them. CDR3 size: 15 residues. CDR3 nucleotide sequence: TGTGCCACCAGTGAGCCCCGGGAGTCTGGAAACACCATATATTTT. This translates into CATSEPRESGNTIYF.

The chain uses TRBV30 and TRBJ1-5, with D unclear. Germline V gene lookup returns CDR1 GTSNPN and CDR2 SVGIG (reference sequence). V was clipped by 0 bases and J by 4 bases, with 7 bases between them. This CDR3 region has 13 residues. The DNA of the CDR3 is TGTGCCTGGAGTGTACAGCTTAATCAGCCCCAGCATTTT. It codes for CAWSVQLNQPQHF.